A selection of T cell receptor beta chains follows, all from one sample in a study of blood T cell repertoires in COVID-19. Profiled with immunoSEQ multiplex PCR; TCRdb holds only in-frame clones, not every one. The table lists approximately 230,000 clones, approximately 86% of them singletons. Sequencing used peripheral blood. These receptors all stem from a man older than 75 with acute or convalescent COVID-19. The CDR3 runs from the conserved cysteine through the conserved F or W. The D gene is left open where the match is weak. Part of the rows lack a size; the others show once, few, many or a class for expanded clones.

>.|16|TRBV7-2|.|TRBJ1-1
TGTGCCAGCAGCTCACAGGGCCGGCCGATGAACACTGAAGCTTTCTTT
CASSSQGRPMNTEAFF
>.|14|TRBV7-8|.|TRBJ2-7
TGTGCCAGCAGCTTGTCAGGTGACTCCTACGAGCAGTACTTC
CASSLSGDSYEQYF
>.|20|TRBV4-3|TRBD1|TRBJ2-7
TGCGCCAGCAGCCAAGGGAAGGGCTTGAACAGGGGGGATATGAGGTACGAGCAGTACTTC
CASSQGKGLNRGDMRYEQYF
>.|16|TRBV5-1|TRBD1|TRBJ1-2
TGCGCCAGCAGCTTGGAAGGTGGACAGGGGCTCGATGGCTACACCTTC
CASSLEGGQGLDGYTF
>.|16|TRBV5-1|TRBD1|TRBJ1-4
TGCGCCAGCAGCCGAAGGGACAGGGGCCTTGGAGAAAAACTGTTTTTT
CASSRRDRGLGEKLFF
>.|13|TRBV2|TRBD1|TRBJ1-5
TGTGCCAGCCTTAGAGACAGGGGCCAGCCCCAGCATTTT
CASLRDRGQPQHF
>.|15|TRBV5-1|.|TRBJ2-1
TGCGCCAGCAGCTTGGCCCCCGGACTCTACAATGAGCAGTTCTTC
CASSLAPGLYNEQFF
>.|14|TRBV4-3|TRBD1|TRBJ1-2
TGCGCCAGCAGCCAAATGGACAGGGCGGGCGGCTACACCTTC
CASSQMDRAGGYTF
>.|12|TRBV6-6|.|TRBJ1-2
TGTGCCAGCAGGAGGGATGTGTTGGGCTACACCTTC
CASRRDVLGYTF
>.|18|TRBV4-2|TRBD1|TRBJ1-5
TGTGCCAGCAGCCAAGATCTGGGGACAGGGTACTTCGGTCAGCCCCAGCATTTT
CASSQDLGTGYFGQPQHF
>.|13|TRBV19|.|TRBJ2-3
TGTGCCAGTAGGGGACTTAGTACAGATACGCAGTATTTT
CASRGLSTDTQYF
>.|15|TRBV7-9|TRBD2|TRBJ2-1
TGTGCCAGCAGCCCGTTTAGCGGGGGGACCAATGAGCAGTTCTTC
CASSPFSGGTNEQFF
>.|16|TRBV15|.|TRBJ1-6
TGTGCCACCAGCAGAGATGAGGCCTTGGCGGGGTCACCCCTCCACTTT
CATSRDEALAGSPLHF
>.|13|TRBV5-6|.|TRBJ1-1
TGTGCCAGCAGCTTGGCCTCGACGCGGAGGGCTTTCTTT
CASSLASTRRAFF
>.|14|TRBV10-3|.|TRBJ2-1
TGTGCCATCAGTGACTCCAGCTCCTACAATGAGCAGTTCTTC
CAISDSSSYNEQFF
>.|13|TRBV2|.|TRBJ2-1
TGTGCCAGCAGTGGGGGGCCCTACAATGAGCAGTTCTTC
CASSGGPYNEQFF
>.|17|TRBV24-1|TRBD2|TRBJ2-5
TGTGCCACCAGTGATCCAAGGACTAGCGGGAGGTCAGAGACCCAGTACTTC
CATSDPRTSGRSETQYF
>few|14|TRBV5-4|.|TRBJ2-7
TGTGCCAGCAGCTTAGATCCTAGCAGTTACGAGCAGTACTTC
CASSLDPSSYEQYF
>.|15|TRBV2|.|TRBJ1-1
TGTGCCAGCAGTGAAGTTGGGGTTGGGGAGTCTGAAGCTTTCTTT
CASSEVGVGESEAFF
>.|14|TRBV19|.|TRBJ1-1
TGTGCCAGTAGTAATCCAGGGAAAACAACTGAAGCTTTCTTT
CASSNPGKTTEAFF
>.|15|TRBV19|.|TRBJ1-5
TGTGCCAGTAGTATGGCTCCCGCACAGGGCCAGCCCCAGCATTTT
CASSMAPAQGQPQHF
>.|17|TRBV7-9|.|TRBJ2-6
TGTGCCAGCAGCCCCCGCGGGGCTTTCTCTGGGGCCAACGTCCTGACTTTC
CASSPRGAFSGANVLTF
>.|16|TRBV7-3|TRBD2|TRBJ2-1
TGTGCCAGCAGCTTACGAACTAGCGGGATTGGGAATGAGCAGTTCTTC
CASSLRTSGIGNEQFF
>.|15|TRBV7-8|.|TRBJ1-2
TGTGCCAGCAGCCCCCCAGGAAAACTCAACTATGGCTACACCTTC
CASSPPGKLNYGYTF
>.|14|TRBV6-5|.|TRBJ1-2
TGTGCCAGCAGCCCGGGACAACCTAGCTATGGCTACACCTTC
CASSPGQPSYGYTF
>.|16|TRBV9|.|TRBJ2-5
TGTGCCAGCAGCGTATTACAGGAGAATTACCAAGAGACCCAGTACTTC
CASSVLQENYQETQYF
>.|13|TRBV28|.|TRBJ2-2
TGTGCCAGCAGTACCGGGAGTACCGGGGAGCTGTTTTTT
CASSTGSTGELFF
>.|14|TRBV2|TRBD1|TRBJ1-3
TGTGCCAGCAATTCAGGGGGTTCGGGAAACACCATATATTTT
CASNSGGSGNTIYF
>.|17|TRBV29-1|TRBD2|TRBJ2-2
TGCAGCGTTGAGGCCGTTTCCGGGACTAGCGGACTCGGGGAGCTGTTTTTT
CSVEAVSGTSGLGELFF
>.|15|TRBV28|TRBD1|TRBJ1-1
TGTGCCAGCACTAGGACCGGGACAGGAAACACTGAAGCTTTCTTT
CASTRTGTGNTEAFF
>.|11|TRBV27|TRBD2|TRBJ2-1
TGTGCCAGCAGCTCCCTTAGCGGGGCCTTCTTC
CASSSLSGAFF
>.|16|TRBV24-1|TRBD1|TRBJ1-5
TGTGCCACCAGTGATACCCGGACAGGGTCATACCAGCCCCAGCATTTT
CATSDTRTGSYQPQHF
>.|17|TRBV9|TRBD2|TRBJ2-5
TGTGCCAGCAGCTCAGGGACTAGCGGGGGTGAGGGAGAGACCCAGTACTTC
CASSSGTSGGEGETQYF
>.|20|TRBV4-3|.|TRBJ2-2
TGCGCCAGCAGCCAAGATTGGGGAGGAGGAGGGCCGTCGAACACCGGGGAGCTGTTTTTT
CASSQDWGGGGPSNTGELFF
>.|14|TRBV5-1|.|TRBJ1-3
TGCGCCAGCAGCTTGGAAATTAGTGCAACCGGACTGACTTTT
CASSLEISATGLTF
>.|14|TRBV11-2|.|TRBJ2-3
TGTGCCAGCAGCTTATCGGGTTCCACAGATACGCAGTATTTT
CASSLSGSTDTQYF
>few|15|TRBV10-3|.|TRBJ1-2
TGTGCCATCGGGGCGGGGGCCCGACAACGCTATGGCTACACCTTC
CAIGAGARQRYGYTF
>.|15|TRBV18|TRBD1|TRBJ1-1
TGTGCCAGCTCACCACAAGGGGGCGAAAACACTGAAGCTTTCTTT
CASSPQGGENTEAFF
>.|15|TRBV27|.|TRBJ2-5
TGTGCCAGCAGCTTAGGGGGGGGCGCGCGGGAGACCCAGTACTTC
CASSLGGGARETQYF
>.|13|TRBV6-6|TRBD1|TRBJ1-4
TGTGCCACTTTGGACAGGGTTGTTGAAAAACTGTTTTTT
CATLDRVVEKLFF
>.|17|TRBV5-1|TRBD2|TRBJ2-3
TGCGCCAGCAGCTTGCAGGCTAGCGGGGGCCCAGCAGATACGCAGTATTTT
CASSLQASGGPADTQYF
>once|17|TRBV19|.|TRBJ2-2
TGTGCCAGTAAGAAGGATCAAACAGGCTCGAACACCGGGGAGCTGTTTTTT
CASKKDQTGSNTGELFF
>.|14|TRBV5-4|.|TRBJ2-5
TGTGCCAGCAGTAACCCAGGTTCTTGGGAGACCCAGTACTTC
CASSNPGSWETQYF
>.|14|TRBV7-8|TRBD2|TRBJ2-7
TGTGCCAGCAGCTTAATACTAGCGGGCTACGAGCAGTACTTC
CASSLILAGYEQYF
>.|16|TRBV15|.|TRBJ2-2
TGTGCCACCAGCAGAGGACGGCGGGGCGAGACCGGGGAGCTGTTTTTT
CATSRGRRGETGELFF
>.|13|TRBV6-5|TRBD1|TRBJ1-2
TGTGCCAGCAGTCCCCGACAGGGGAGGGGCTACACCTTC
CASSPRQGRGYTF
>.|13|TRBV18|.|TRBJ1-5
TGTGCCAGCTCACCGGAGAGGGATCAGCCCCAGCATTTT
CASSPERDQPQHF
>.|14|TRBV5-1|.|TRBJ1-1
TGCGCCAGCGGGCTCGCAGGGGCTAACACTGAAGCTTTCTTT
CASGLAGANTEAFF
>.|15|TRBV27|TRBD2|TRBJ2-5
TGTGCCAGCAGTCTCCTCGGGGGAGGGTCGGAGACCCAGTACTTC
CASSLLGGGSETQYF
>.|15|TRBV2|TRBD1|TRBJ2-2
TGTGCCAGCAGCCGGGACAGGGCGAACACCGGGGAGCTGTTTTTT
CASSRDRANTGELFF
>.|13|TRBV4-2|.|TRBJ2-7
TGTGCCAGCAGTAAAGAACTTACCTACGAGCAGTACTTC
CASSKELTYEQYF
>.|14|TRBV5-1|.|TRBJ1-3
TGCGCCAGCAGGGAGGGAACCTCTGGAAACACCATATATTTT
CASREGTSGNTIYF
>.|14|TRBV24-1|TRBD2|TRBJ2-1
TGTGCCACCAGTAGCGGGACTCTAGCCAATGAGCAGTTCTTC
CATSSGTLANEQFF